The clone carrying this TCR beta chain appeared a single time. Its antigen is not identified. This CDR3 has 12 residues. The V and J ends lost 6 bases and 8 bases, in that order; junction bases with no gene match: 3. Germline V lookup: CDR1 SNHLY, CDR2 FYNNEI. This entry is derived from a study of cytomegalovirus exposure and HLA in healthy donors. Findings and caveats of the study: A later analysis showed that HLA-associated TCR beta chains had undergone more clonal expansion than equally common others.

It was with 60 Vbeta and 13 Jbeta primers that the PCR ran. Profiled with immunoSEQ multiplex PCR; TCRdb holds only in-frame clones, not every one. The table lists around 130,000 clones, approximately 81% of them singletons. The material sequenced was PBMCs. The clonotype originates from a woman in her thirties or forties in good health and CMV-seronegative. The genes are TRBV2 and TRBJ2-1; 8 positions match TRBD1. The CDR3 DNA sequence: TGTGCCAGCAGGACAGGGGTCGATGAGCAGTTCTTC. Translating gives CASRTGVDEQFF.